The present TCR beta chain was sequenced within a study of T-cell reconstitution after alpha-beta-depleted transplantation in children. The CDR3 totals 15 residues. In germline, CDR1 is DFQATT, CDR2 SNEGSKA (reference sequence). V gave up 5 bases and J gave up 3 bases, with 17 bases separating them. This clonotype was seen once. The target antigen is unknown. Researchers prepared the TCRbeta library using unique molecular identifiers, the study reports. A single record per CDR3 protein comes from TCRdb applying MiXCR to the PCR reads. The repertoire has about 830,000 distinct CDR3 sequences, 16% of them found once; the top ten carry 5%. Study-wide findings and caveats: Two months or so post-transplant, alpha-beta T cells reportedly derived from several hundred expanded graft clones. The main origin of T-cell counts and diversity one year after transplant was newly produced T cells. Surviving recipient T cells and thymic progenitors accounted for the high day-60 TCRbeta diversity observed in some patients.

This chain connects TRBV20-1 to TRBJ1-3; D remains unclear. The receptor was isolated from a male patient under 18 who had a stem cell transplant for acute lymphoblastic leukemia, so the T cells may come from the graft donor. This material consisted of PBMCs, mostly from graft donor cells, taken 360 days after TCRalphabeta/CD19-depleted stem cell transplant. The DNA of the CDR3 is TGCAGTGCTCCAAGGCGGGCAGGACGTGGAAACACCATATATTTT. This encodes CSAPRRAGRGNTIYF.